The 14 T cell receptor beta chains presented below share a single source sample, sequenced in a study of blood T cell repertoires in COVID-19. Method: immunoSEQ multiplex PCR; TCRdb's copy keeps in-frame clones and lacks some. The top ten hold 5% to 6% of the sample, which has approximately 110,000 clones, more than 70% seen once. Sequencing input: peripheral blood. The receptor source for this set is a woman in her fifties or sixties with COVID-19, enrolled during active disease.

The chain employs TRBV19 and TRBJ1-4; weak D call: TRBD1 (6 bases). This CDR3 contains 14 residues. V lost 3 bases to trimming and J lost 8 bases, with 13 bases between them. The germline CDR1 and CDR2 sequences are LNHDA and SQIVND (reference sequence). The CDR3 loop is CASSITGLTEKLFF. In nucleotides, the CDR3 is TGTGCCAGTAGTATCACAGGGTTAACAGAAAAACTGTTTTTT.

V and J are TRBV19 and TRBJ1-2, with D maybe TRBD1 (6 bases). The CDR3 is 14 amino acids. Trimming took 6 bases from V and 8 from J, leaving 19 bases between them. Germline values: CDR1 LNHDA, CDR2 SQIVND (reference sequence). The CDR3 DNA sequence: TGTGCCAGTAGGCTATCCGGACAGCCACAAGGCTACACCTTC. The encoded protein is CASRLSGQPQGYTF.

The V call is TRBV3-1 (or the pseudogene TRBV3-2), the J call TRBJ1-3, with D unresolved. The germline CDR1 and CDR2 sequences are LGHDT and YNNKEL (reference sequence). Trimming removed 0 bases at V and 2 bases at J, with 17 bases between. This CDR3 has 18 amino acids. CDR3 protein: CASSQDSLGVGTGNTIYF. CDR3 in DNA: TGTGCCAGCAGCCAAGATTCCCTGGGAGTAGGGACTGGAAACACCATATATTTT.

V is TRBV25-1 and J is TRBJ2-3; D not certain. Germline CDR1 is MGHDK and CDR2 is SYGVNS. The germline V and J ends were trimmed by 3 bases and 2 bases, with 3 bases remaining between them. The CDR3 spans 12 residues. CDR3 in amino acids: CASSDYTDTQYF. Written as DNA, the CDR3 is TGTGCCAGCAGTGATTACACAGATACGCAGTATTTT.

The CDR3 spells CASSQEVASGGDTQYF. The CDR3 nucleotides are TGTGCCAGCAGCCAAGAGGTAGCTAGCGGGGGAGATACGCAGTATTTT. The chain employs TRBV4-2 and TRBJ2-3, with 10 bases that match TRBD2. J gave up 5 bases and V 0 bases, and 5 bases lay outside the gene matches. Germline values: CDR1 LGHNA, CDR2 YNFKEQ. The CDR3 extends over 16 amino acids.

On this clone itself: The same CDR3 is also encoded by other DNA sequences in this sample. The rearrangement links TRBV27 to TRBJ1-2; D may be TRBD1 (5 bases). CDR1 and CDR2 (germline): MNHEY, SMNVEV (reference sequence). This CDR3 comprises 13 residues. V lost 2 bases and J 4 bases, leaving 8 bases between the germline ends. This CDR3 reads CASSLGGGYGYTF. Here the CDR3 DNA reads TGTGCCAGCAGTTTAGGGGGGGGCTATGGCTACACCTTC.

The chain has TRBV18 and TRBJ1-6; 9 bases fit TRBD1. CDR1 is KGHSH and CDR2 is LQKENI in the germline V gene. The CDR3 spans 18 residues. V was clipped by 1 base and J by 0 bases; unmatched bases: 4. The CDR3, as DNA: TGTGCCAGCTCACCACGGACAGGGGAAGGCTCCTATAATTCACCCCTCCACTTT. Protein product: CASSPRTGEGSYNSPLHF.

The rearrangement links TRBV5-1 to TRBJ2-6, with a possible D match to TRBD1 (5 bases). The V and J ends lost 4 bases and 0 bases respectively, with 11 bases between them. The V gene's germline CDR1 is SGHRS and CDR2 YFSETQ. The CDR3 is made up of 16 amino acids. The CDR3 loop reads CASSMGDSSGANVLTF. CDR3 nucleotides: TGCGCCAGCAGCATGGGTGACAGCTCTGGGGCCAACGTCCTGACTTTC.

The gene calls are TRBV4-3 and TRBJ2-7; perhaps TRBD1 as D (5 bases). The CDR3 totals 14 residues. The germline V and J ends were trimmed by 5 bases and 5 bases, with 16 bases remaining between them. Germline CDR1 LGHNA, CDR2 YSLEER. CDR3 loop: CASSTPGRADEQYF. The CDR3 DNA reads TGCGCCAGCAGCACTCCGGGCAGGGCTGACGAGCAGTACTTC.

The rearrangement links TRBV15 to TRBJ2-1, with 12 bases matching TRBD2. Unmatched junction bases numbered 3, after V lost 1 base and J lost 8 bases. The CDR3 is made up of 15 amino acids. Looked up from germline, CDR1 is LNHNV and CDR2 is YYDKDF (reference sequence). The CDR3 coding sequence is TGTGCCACCAGCAGAGGGACTAGCGGGGCCGATGAGCAGTTCTTC. This sequence encodes CATSRGTSGADEQFF.

This rearrangement joins TRBV9 to TRBJ2-7; 7 bases fit TRBD1. The germline V gene encodes CDR1 SGDLS and CDR2 YYNGEE. There are 16 residues in the CDR3. Losses at the gene ends were 4 bases for V and 0 bases for J; bases not matched to a gene: 10. This CDR3 is CASSKAGTAVSYEQYF. CDR3 DNA sequence: TGTGCCAGCAGCAAAGCCGGGACAGCGGTCTCCTACGAGCAGTACTTC. Full variable domain (missing parts from reference TRBV9 and TRBJ2-7): DSGVTQTPKHLITATGQRVTLRCSPRSGDLSVYWYQQSLDQGLQFLIQYYNGEERAKGNILERFSAQQFPDLHSELNLSSLELGDSALYFCASSKAGTAVSYEQYFGPGTRLTVT.

The chain joins TRBV3-1 (or the pseudogene TRBV3-2) to TRBJ1-4; D is possibly TRBD1 (5 bases). From germline, CDR1 is LGHDT and CDR2 YNNKEL (reference sequence). The CDR3 runs 15 residues. V shed 3 bases and J shed 3 bases, with 11 bases lying between them. The CDR3 DNA reads as TGTGCCAGCAGCCAGTATGTGGGGCCTAATGAAAAACTGTTTTTT. Its translation is CASSQYVGPNEKLFF.

V usage is TRBV4-2 and J usage is TRBJ1-1, with 10 bases identical to TRBD1. The CDR3 length is 19 residues. Germline CDR1 LGHNA, CDR2 YNFKEQ. The J segment lost 5 bases and the V segment lost 2 bases, leaving 17 bases of the junction unmatched. CDR3 nucleotide sequence: TGTGCCAGCAGCCAAATGGCCTTGGGGACAGGGGTCTTGGGTACTGAAGCTTTCTTT. Protein product: CASSQMALGTGVLGTEAFF.

This rearrangement joins TRBV7-2 to TRBJ2-1; TRBD2 matches at 7 bases. Germline CDR1 reads SGHTA; CDR2 reads FQGNSA. V lost 0 bases and J lost 2; bases outside the gene matches: 4. The CDR3 spans 16 residues. Written as DNA, the CDR3 is TGTGCCAGCAGCTTAGCCGCGGGGGTGACCTACAATGAGCAGTTCTTC. It encodes CASSLAAGVTYNEQFF.